These T cell receptor beta chains were read from a single sample in a study of Ad26.COV2.S vaccination and SARS-CoV-2 variants. Clones were sequenced by immunoSEQ multiplex PCR, and TCRdb holds only the in-frame ones, with some missing. The sample carries 350,000 to 400,000 clones, 75% to 90% recorded once. The sample was peripheral blood, taken in a trial of Ad26.COV2.S vaccine versus placebo. These receptors came from a person between 18 and 59 years old who received the Ad26.COV2.S COVID-19 vaccine or a placebo. Both conserved end residues are part of each CDR3. D genes are given only for firm matches. Some rows mark clone size as missing; the rest say once, few, many or name a class of expanded clone.

J | length | size | D | V | CDR3 | DNA
TRBJ1-6 | 15 | . | . | TRBV20-1 | CSASPGDSYNSPLHF | TGCAGTGCTAGTCCTGGGGACTCCTATAATTCACCCCTCCACTTT
TRBJ2-7 | 12 | . | TRBD1 | TRBV2 | CASGRGNYEQYF | TGTGCCAGCGGCAGGGGGAACTACGAGCAGTACTTC
TRBJ1-5 | 14 | . | . | TRBV6-1 | CASSEGAGNQPQHF | TGTGCCAGCAGTGAAGGAGCGGGCAATCAGCCCCAGCATTTT
TRBJ1-2 | 13 | . | TRBD1 | TRBV10-2 | CASSEPRGPSYTF | TGCGCCAGCAGTGAACCCAGGGGGCCATCCTACACCTTC
TRBJ1-2 | 16 | once | TRBD1 | TRBV6-6 | CASREPGQGALGGYTF | TGTGCCAGCAGAGAACCGGGACAGGGGGCGCTTGGTGGCTACACCTTC
TRBJ2-3 | 14 | . | TRBD2 | TRBV5-1 | CASSPGLAGDTQYF | TGCGCCAGCAGCCCGGGACTAGCGGGGGATACGCAGTATTTT
TRBJ2-7 | 15 | . | TRBD2 | TRBV15 | CATSRIAGGPYEQYF | TGTGCCACCAGCAGGATAGCGGGAGGGCCTTACGAGCAGTACTTC
TRBJ1-1 | 13 | . | TRBD1 | TRBV29-1 | CSASGTGVGEAFF | TGCAGCGCCTCCGGGACAGGGGTCGGGGAAGCTTTCTTT
TRBJ2-1 | 11 | . | . | TRBV6-5 | CASRDRNEQFF | TGTGCCAGCAGGGACCGAAATGAGCAGTTCTTC
TRBJ2-1 | 15 | . | TRBD2 | TRBV7-9 | CASSWELAGYNEQFF | TGTGCCAGCAGCTGGGAACTAGCGGGTTACAATGAGCAGTTCTTC
TRBJ2-2 | 14 | once | . | TRBV11-3 | CASSLGTRTGELFF | TGTGCCAGCAGCTTAGGAACCCGGACCGGGGAGCTGTTTTTT
TRBJ1-4 | 14 | few | . | TRBV15 | CATSRGLENEKLFF | TGTGCCACCAGCAGAGGTCTGGAGAATGAAAAACTGTTTTTT
TRBJ2-1 | 15 | . | . | TRBV5-8 | CASRVRDNYYNEQFF | TGTGCCAGCAGGGTCCGGGACAACTACTACAATGAGCAGTTCTTC
TRBJ1-4 | 15 | . | . | TRBV2 | CASSPHRDPNEKLFF | TGTGCCAGCAGCCCTCACAGGGATCCTAATGAAAAACTGTTTTTT
TRBJ2-5 | 11 | . | . | TRBV19 | CASSPGETQYF | TGTGCCAGTAGTCCGGGGGAGACCCAGTACTTC
TRBJ1-2 | 14 | . | . | TRBV7-8 | CASSLRGTNYGYTF | TGTGCCAGCAGCTTACGGGGAACTAACTATGGCTACACCTTC
TRBJ2-7 | 15 | . | TRBD2 | TRBV7-8 | CASTLAGVSTYEQYF | TGTGCCAGCACCTTAGCGGGGGTTTCCACCTACGAGCAGTACTTC
TRBJ1-2 | 14 | . | TRBD1 | TRBV6-1 | CASSERDSYYGYTF | TGTGCCAGCAGTGAACGGGACAGCTACTATGGCTACACCTTC
TRBJ2-6 | 13 | . | . | TRBV19 | CASSYSGANVLTF | TGTGCCAGTAGCTACTCTGGGGCCAACGTCCTGACTTTC
TRBJ1-1 | 15 | . | . | TRBV4-2 | CASSQGRGVHTEAFF | TGTGCCAGCAGCCAAGGCCGGGGAGTTCACACTGAAGCTTTCTTT
TRBJ2-7 | 14 | . | . | TRBV27 | CASSLSGPEYEQYF | TGTGCCAGCAGTTTATCAGGGCCCGAGTACGAGCAGTACTTC